This TCR beta chain was captured in a study of cytomegalovirus exposure and HLA in healthy donors. The overall study: Approximately 80 million unique TCRs from HLA-typed donors were held in an early data release.

There are 15 residues in the CDR3. Germline CDR1 and CDR2: SEHNR and FQNEAQ (reference sequence). Trimming pared 5 bases from V and 5 bases from J, leaving 18 bases between. Primers for the PCR totalled 60 Vbeta and 13 Jbeta. The method was immunoSEQ multiplex PCR; TCRdb's version includes in-frame clones alone and lacks a portion of them. This sample has around 100,000 clones, with around 84% found just once. The rearrangement uses TRBV7-9 and TRBJ2-5, with a weak D call TRBD1 (6 bases). The specimen was PBMCs. The sequence was collected from a woman aged 18-29 years in good health and CMV-seronegative. The CDR3 loop is CASSTLRTGSETQYF. CDR3 nucleotides: TGTGCCAGCAGCACCCTACGCACAGGGAGTGAGACCCAGTACTTC.